This T cell receptor (beta chain) was sequenced in a study of molecular identifiers for immune sequencing clone quantification. Findings of the study overall: Effector cells had over 98% of their molecules in clones above 20 RNA copies, while naive cells had under 1%. Highly expanded clones may be undercounted when identical TCR molecules share barcodes.

TCRdb reprocessed the PCR reads with MiXCR, giving one entry per CDR3 protein. The sample has tens of thousands of distinct CDR3 sequences, about 20% seen once; the top ten hold 1.4%. The naive CD8 libraries originated from between roughly 18,000 and 1,100,000 sorted cells and drew on 10%, 30% or 50% RNA. Naive CD8 T cells, phenotype CD8+CD4-CCR7+CD45RA+, were sorted. On this clonotype: Its antigen is not identified.

CDR3 length: 15 amino acids. Trimming cost V 4 bases and J 2 bases; bases outside gene matches: 5. Germline V gives CDR1 SEHNR, CDR2 FQNEAQ (reference sequence). The receptor comes from a human donor in good health. Some libraries in this study had Jurkat cell RNA spiked in. This chain links TRBV7-9 with TRBJ2-1, with 7 bases that match TRBD2. Sequenced: naive CD8+ T cells from blood, with Jurkat cell RNA spiked in. This sample's subset: FACS-sorted CD8+CD4-CCR7+CD45RA+ naive T cells. CDR3 loop: CASSYRDYPYNEQFF. The CDR3 nucleotides are TGTGCCAGCAGCTACCGGGACTATCCCTACAATGAGCAGTTCTTC.